This T cell receptor beta chain was sequenced in a study of T-cell reconstitution after alpha-beta-depleted transplantation in children. Germline assignment: CDR1 SGHRS and CDR2 YFSETQ. CDR3 length: 15 residues. The V end lost 5 bases, the J end lost 5 bases, and 16 bases lay between the germline ends. The library targeted TCRbeta and was prepared with unique molecular identifiers. MiXCR, applied by TCRdb to the PCR reads, yields one record per CDR3 protein. Among around 250,000 distinct CDR3 sequences listed, over 8% were seen once. This clonotype has only a few counts. The TCR was taken from a human donor who donated a stem cell graft to a child with SCID. This specimen was PBMCs from the stem cell graft donor, taken from the stem cell graft. V and J are TRBV5-1 and TRBJ2-2, with D possibly being TRBD1 or TRBD2 (5 bases each). CDR3 DNA sequence: TGCGCCAGCAGGTTGATTTCGTGGGGGACCGGGGAGCTGTTTTTT. It specifies CASRLISWGTGELFF.